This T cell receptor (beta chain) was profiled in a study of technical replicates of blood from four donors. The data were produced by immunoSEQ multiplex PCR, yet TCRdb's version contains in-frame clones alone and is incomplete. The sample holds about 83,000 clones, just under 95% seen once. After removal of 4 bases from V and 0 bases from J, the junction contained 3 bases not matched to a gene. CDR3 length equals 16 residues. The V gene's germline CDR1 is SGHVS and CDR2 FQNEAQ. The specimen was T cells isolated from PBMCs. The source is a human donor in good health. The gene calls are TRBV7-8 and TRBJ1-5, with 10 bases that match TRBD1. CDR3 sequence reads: CASSSRTGGSNQPQHF. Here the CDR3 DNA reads TGTGCCAGCAGCTCCCGGACAGGGGGTAGCAATCAGCCCCAGCATTTT.